A single sample is the source of the 31 T cell receptor beta chains below, sequenced in a study of sequential checkpoint blockade in melanoma. Described treatment: randomized to nivolumab then ipilimumab (arm A) or the reverse (arm B). Produced via immunoSEQ multiplex PCR; TCRdb's table is partial and in-frame only. Of some 11,000 clones in the sample, 55% to 70% were seen once. The sample consisted of CD8+ T cells sorted from blood (inferred from file names), taken from a patient given nivolumab and ipilimumab in sequence. Receptor source: a human donor with melanoma.

This clone turned up a few times. This sequence joins TRBV7-8 and TRBJ2-7; D ambiguous. The V end lost 11 bases, the J end lost 4 bases, and 18 bases lay between the germline ends. The germline gives CDR1 SGHVS, CDR2 FQNEAQ. There are 13 residues in the CDR3. The CDR3 here is CACNLGQAYEQYF. The CDR3 DNA follows: TGTGCCTGCAACTTAGGGCAGGCATACGAGCAGTACTTC.

CDR3 sequence: CVFVWDRQQETQYF. As DNA, the CDR3 is TGTGTCTTTGTCTGGGACAGGCAACAAGAGACCCAGTACTTC. V and J are TRBV28 and TRBJ2-5, with 8 bases lining up with TRBD1. The CDR3 extends over 14 amino acids. CDR1 and CDR2 (germline): MDHEN, SYDVKM.

This clone was observed once. V usage is TRBV6-5 and J usage is TRBJ1-2; TRBD1 aligns across 7 bases. Germline values: CDR1 MNHEY, CDR2 SVGAGI. The CDR3 runs to 15 residues. V lost 2 bases and J lost 2; bases outside the gene matches: 5. This chain's CDR3 is CASSYDQTGNYGYTF. CDR3 in DNA: TGTGCCAGCAGTTACGACCAGACAGGGAACTATGGCTACACCTTC.

The rearrangement uses TRBV7-9 and TRBJ2-7; D gene uncertain. The CDR3 consists of 14 residues. Per germline, CDR1 SEHNR and CDR2 FQNEAQ (reference sequence). V shed 0 bases and J shed 2 bases, with 8 bases lying between them. The CDR3 sequence is CASSLASQAYEQYF. The CDR3 region has the DNA TGTGCCAGCAGCTTAGCCTCTCAGGCCTACGAGCAGTACTTC.

The chain has TRBV5-6 and TRBJ1-2, with D unclear. V lost 1 base, J lost 0 bases, and 4 bases lay in between. Per germline, CDR1 SGHDT and CDR2 YYEEEE. The length of the CDR3 is 13 residues. DNA for the CDR3: TGTGCCAGCAGCTTGATAACTAACTATGGCTACACCTTC. Its protein is CASSLITNYGYTF.

This chain connects TRBV27 to TRBJ2-5, with 12 bases that match TRBD1. Unmatched junction bases numbered 5, after V lost 4 bases and J lost 5 bases. Germline loops: CDR1 MNHEY, CDR2 SMNVEV (reference sequence). CDR3 length: 15 residues. The CDR3 loop is CASSWDRGLFETQYF. DNA for the CDR3: TGTGCCAGCAGTTGGGACAGGGGGCTATTTGAGACCCAGTACTTC.

A few counts support this clone. The CDR3 loop is CASSFPGGINEQFF. The CDR3 bases are TGTGCCAGCAGTTTCCCTGGGGGGATCAATGAGCAGTTCTTC. The V and J genes are TRBV28 and TRBJ2-1; the D gene is possibly TRBD2 (6 bases). Germline CDR1 and CDR2: MDHEN and SYDVKM. CDR3 length: 14 residues. Trimming took off 3 bases at V and 6 bases at J, with 12 bases between the two ends.

The CDR3 DNA follows: TGTGCCAGCAGTCATCGGACTAGCGGCAGCACAGATACGCAGTATTTT. Its translation: CASSHRTSGSTDTQYF. This sequence joins TRBV5-6 and TRBJ2-3; 10 positions agree with TRBD2. The CDR3 length is 16 residues. The germline V gene encodes CDR1 SGHDT and CDR2 YYEEEE. Losses at the gene ends were 5 bases for V and 0 bases for J; bases not matched to a gene: 6. Combining the CDR3 with reference TRBV5-6 and TRBJ2-3 gives the whole variable domain DAGVTQSPTHLIKTRGQQVTLRCSPKSGHDTVSWYQQALGQGPQFIFQYYEEEERQRGNFPDRFSGHQFPNYSSELNVNALLLGDSALYLCASSHRTSGSTDTQYFGPGTRLTVL.

The chain joins TRBV27 to TRBJ2-1; the match to TRBD2 covers 11 bases. This CDR3 is 14 amino acids long. The trim removed 4 bases at V and 5 bases at J, leaving 1 base unmatched. Germline CDR1 is MNHEY and CDR2 is SMNVEV (reference sequence). CDR3 residues: CASSSGLADNEQFF. DNA for the CDR3: TGTGCCAGCAGTTCGGGACTAGCGGACAATGAGCAGTTCTTC.

The rearrangement joins TRBV7-8 to TRBJ1-2; no clear D. Germline-derived CDR1 and CDR2 are SGHVS and FQNEAQ. This CDR3 spans 13 amino acids. Between the trimmed V and J ends, which lost 1 base and 4 bases, there was a span of 7 bases. The CDR3 loop is CASSLESGYGYTF. Written as DNA, the CDR3 is TGTGCCAGCAGCTTAGAGTCCGGCTATGGCTACACCTTC. The whole variable domain, filled in from reference TRBV7-8 and TRBJ1-2, reads GAGVSQSPRYKVAKRGQDVALRCDPISGHVSLFWYQQALGQGPEFLTYFQNEAQLDKSGLPSDRFFAERPEGSVSTLKIQRTQQEDSAVYLCASSLESGYGYTFGSGTRLTVV.

As regards this clone: One end of the junction varies from germline; a read error may be responsible. This sequence joins TRBV5-4 and TRBJ2-6, with 10 nucleotides matching TRBD1. Germline CDR1 reads SGHNT; CDR2 reads YYREEE (reference sequence). The CDR3 runs to 18 residues. CDR3 amino acids: CASSLKGQGEVGANVLTF. The CDR3 nucleotides read TGCGCCAGCAGCCTGAAAGGACAGGGGGAGGTTGGGGCCAACGTCCTGACTTTC.

This clone was recorded a few times. At one of its ends the junction is not consistent with the germline gene, which may arise from a read error. CDR3 DNA: TGTGCCCGCAGCCTAGGACAGGGCCTAAGTAGCCTTACATATCGCTACACCTTC. Translation: CARSLGQGLSSLTYRYTF. The V gene is TRBV13, the J gene TRBJ1-2; 8 bases align to TRBD1. This CDR3 region has 18 residues. Germline V CDR1 and CDR2: PRHDT, FYEKMQ (reference sequence). Complete variable domain (other parts from reference TRBV13 and TRBJ1-2): AAGVIQSPRHLIKEKRETATLKCYPIPRHDTVYWYQQGPGQDPQFLISFYEKMQSDKGSIPDRFSAQQFSDYHSELNMSSLELGDSALYFCARSLGQGLSSLTYRYTFGSGTRLTVV.

This clone turned up a few times. The chain links TRBV7-6 to TRBJ2-7, with D possibly being TRBD2 (5 bases). The CDR3 covers 15 residues. Germline V gives CDR1 SGHVS, CDR2 FNYEAQ. V was clipped by 5 bases and J by 0 bases, with 14 bases between them. The CDR3 loop reads CASSHEDGGSYEQYF. DNA for the CDR3: TGTGCCAGCAGCCACGAGGACGGAGGCTCCTACGAGCAGTACTTC. The full variable domain, completed using reference TRBV7-6 and TRBJ2-7, is GAGVSQSPRYKVTKRGQDVALRCDPISGHVSLYWYRQALGQGPEFLTYFNYEAQQDKSGLPNDRFSAERPEGSISTLTIQRTEQRDSAMYRCASSHEDGGSYEQYFGPGTRLTVT.

The V call is TRBV30, the J call TRBJ1-5, with D hard to call. CDR1 GTSNPN and CDR2 SVGIG come from the germline V gene (reference sequence). The V gene lost 4 bases and the J gene lost 7 bases, with 11 bases spanning the gap. The CDR3 consists of 12 residues. This CDR3 is CAWNTLNQPQHF. CDR3 sequence (DNA): TGTGCCTGGAATACCCTAAACCAGCCCCAGCATTTT.

This chain uses TRBV14 with TRBJ1-2, with D uncertain. The CDR3 runs to 13 residues. Germline loops: CDR1 SGHDN, CDR2 FVKESK. The V end was cut by 0 bases, the J end by 5 bases, with 7 bases between. Written as DNA, the CDR3 is TGTGCCAGCAGCCAAGATATCTCTTATGGCTACACCTTC. Its protein is CASSQDISYGYTF.

The V call is TRBV14, the J call TRBJ2-7, with unresolved D. The CDR3 spans 16 residues. With 0 bases removed from V and 4 bases from J, the gap between germline ends came to 16 bases. Germline V lookup: CDR1 SGHDN, CDR2 FVKESK. DNA of the CDR3: TGTGCCAGCAGCCAAGACCGGGTTGTCGGTGGTTACGAGCAGTACTTC. Amino acids: CASSQDRVVGGYEQYF.

This clone was seen more than once but under ten times. The chain combines TRBV29-1 with TRBJ2-1, with 8 bases that match TRBD2. V lost 7 bases and J lost 5; bases outside the gene matches: 10. This CDR3 has 14 amino acids. Germline V gene data show CDR1 as SQVTM and CDR2 as ANQGSEA. Here the CDR3 reads CSGAGTRLDNEQFF. CDR3 coding DNA: TGCAGCGGGGCCGGGACTAGGCTAGACAATGAGCAGTTCTTC.

The chain combines TRBV28 with TRBJ2-5; 8 bases align to TRBD2. J lost 2 bases, V lost 4 bases, and 9 bases had no gene match. From germline, CDR1 is MDHEN and CDR2 SYDVKM. The CDR3 runs to 16 residues. The CDR3: CASSSGTGGWQETQYF. In DNA, the CDR3 is TGTGCCAGCAGTTCAGGGACGGGGGGGTGGCAAGAGACCCAGTACTTC.

The V gene is TRBV27, the J gene TRBJ2-5; maybe TRBD1 (5 bases). The CDR3 is made up of 14 amino acids. The V gene's germline CDR1 is MNHEY and CDR2 SMNVEV (reference sequence). V was cut by 1 base and J by 5 bases, with 11 bases left in between. In DNA form, the CDR3 reads TGTGCCAGCAGTTTATGGCAGGGAAAGGAGACCCAGTACTTC. It yields the protein CASSLWQGKETQYF.

V is TRBV27 and J is TRBJ1-1, with D unresolved. In germline, CDR1 is MNHEY, CDR2 SMNVEV (reference sequence). CDR3 size: 13 residues. V shed 4 bases and J shed 3 bases, with 9 bases lying between them. DNA for the CDR3: TGTGCCAGCAGTTCCGGCAGGTACACTGAAGCTTTCTTT. This codes for CASSSGRYTEAFF.

This clone appeared once. The chain recombines TRBV7-2 with TRBJ2-4; the D gene is possibly TRBD2 (6 bases). The CDR3 consists of 18 residues. The V and J ends lost 5 bases and 2 bases respectively, with 22 bases between them. Germline V gene lookup returns CDR1 SGHTA and CDR2 FQGNSA. DNA for the CDR3: TGTGCCAGCAGCCTACTATCGGGAGAAACGAGATCCAAAAACATTCAGTACTTC. This sequence encodes CASSLLSGETRSKNIQYF.

The rearrangement uses TRBV4-3 and TRBJ1-5; 12 positions match TRBD1. The CDR3 runs to 15 residues. The germline CDR1 and CDR2 sequences are LGHNA and YSLEER. The J segment lost 5 bases and the V segment lost 4 bases, leaving 3 bases of the junction unmatched. The CDR3 sequence is CASSRGTGGDQPQHF. CDR3 sequence (DNA): TGCGCCAGCAGCCGAGGGACAGGGGGCGATCAGCCCCAGCATTTT.

The chain links TRBV11-2 to TRBJ2-5, with 10 bases matching TRBD2. The V gene's germline CDR1 is SGHAT and CDR2 FQNNGV. There are 15 residues in the CDR3. Trimming took 2 bases from V and 5 from J; bases not matched to a gene: 5. This chain's CDR3 is CASSLLAGAGETQYF. The CDR3 bases are TGTGCCAGCAGCTTACTAGCGGGGGCCGGGGAGACCCAGTACTTC.

The genes are TRBV6-6 and TRBJ1-1; unclear D gene. This CDR3 region has 13 residues. Looked up from germline, CDR1 is MNHNY and CDR2 is SVGAGI (reference sequence). The ends were cut back, 6 bases at V and 2 bases at J, with 10 bases in the middle. The CDR3 is CASRWESNTEAFF. The CDR3 DNA is TGTGCCAGCAGATGGGAGTCTAACACTGAAGCTTTCTTT.

This clone was picked up a small number of times. This chain connects TRBV21-1 to TRBJ1-1; TRBD1 reflects the table's D call only, with no check against the DNA. TRBV21-1 has pseudogene status. The length of the CDR3 is 14 residues. The CDR3 is CASSRGTGHTEAFF. CDR3 nucleotides: TGTGCCAGCAGCAGGGGGACAGGGCACACTGAAGCTTTCTTT.

With regard to this clone: The junction shows a germline mismatch at one end, possibly a read error. The sample holds other DNA sequences that translate to the same CDR3. The DNA for the CDR3 is TGCGCTAGCAGCCATTACGGACAGAACTACGAGCAGTACTTC. Its translation is CASSHYGQNYEQYF. The chain uses TRBV4-3 and TRBJ2-7; D is perhaps TRBD1 (6 bases). Germline CDR1 and CDR2: LGHNA and YSLEER. The CDR3 has 14 residues.

In its sample, this clone was seen once. The chain combines TRBV7-9 with TRBJ2-3; weak D call: TRBD1 (5 bases). CDR1 SEHNR and CDR2 FQNEAQ come from the germline V gene (reference sequence). The CDR3 consists of 15 residues. The ends were cut back, 5 bases at V and 0 bases at J, with 12 bases in the middle. As DNA, the CDR3 is TGTGCCAGCAGCCCGCAGGGCAGTAGCACAGATACGCAGTATTTT. Amino acids: CASSPQGSSTDTQYF.

The V call is TRBV7-9, the J call TRBJ2-5; 10 nucleotides line up with TRBD1. The J call may not be correct, given that the DNA end is closer to TRBJ2-7. CDR3 length equals 14 residues. Germline CDR1 SEHNR, CDR2 FQNEAQ (reference sequence). Here the CDR3 DNA reads TGTGCCAGCACCCAAGACAGGGGGCTTTTCGAGCAGTACTTC. Protein product: CASTQDRGLFEQYF.

Judged by abundance, this clone is medium-sized (0.01 to 0.1%). The V call is TRBV29-1, the J call TRBJ1-1; 8 nucleotides agree with TRBD1. After removal of 0 bases from V and 4 bases from J, the junction contained 7 bases not matched to a gene. This CDR3 is 15 amino acids long. Per germline, CDR1 SQVTM and CDR2 ANQGSEA. The CDR3 is CSVEDLDRESTEAFF. CDR3 nucleotides: TGCAGCGTTGAAGACCTGGACAGGGAGAGCACTGAAGCTTTCTTT.

V gene TRBV4-2 combines with J gene TRBJ2-3, with 14 bases aligning to TRBD2. Germline assignment: CDR1 LGHNA and CDR2 YNFKEQ. Trimming removed 1 base from V and 0 bases from J; junction bases left unmatched: 3. This CDR3 has 18 amino acids. The DNA for the CDR3 is TGTGCCAGCAGCCAAGGACTAGCGGGAGGGCCTAGCACAGATACGCAGTATTTT. It encodes CASSQGLAGGPSTDTQYF.

The chain has TRBV4-3 and TRBJ1-1, with D possibly TRBD1 on 5 matching bases. There are 16 residues in the CDR3. The V gene's germline CDR1 is LGHNA and CDR2 YSLEER. The V end lost 5 bases, the J end lost 1 base, and 17 bases lay between the germline ends. CDR3 amino acids: CASSYTVRQGNTEAFF. As DNA, the CDR3 is TGCGCCAGCAGCTATACGGTAAGGCAGGGGAACACTGAAGCTTTCTTT.